The 17 T cell receptor beta chains below were found in one sample sequenced in a study of regulatory T cells in long-lasting Graves disease. Both iRepertoire HTBI primers and Arm-PCR of CDR3 regions were used to build the TCR beta libraries. TCRdb ran MiXCR on the multiplex PCR reads and lists one entry per CDR3 protein. There are about 440,000 distinct CDR3 sequences in the sample; about 15% occur only once, and 15% to 20% lies in the top ten. Time point meaning: newly diagnosed GD, antithyroid drugs for less than 3 months. From RNA extracted from PBMCs, the TCR library was made. These data also formed part of another study, on T cells in Graves' hyperthyroidism and ophthalmopathy.

The input for sequencing was peripheral blood mononuclear cells (PBMCs), taken at new diagnosis, from a patient treated with antithyroid drugs. The receptors originated from a woman younger than 45 with Graves disease.

The chain uses TRBV24-1 and TRBJ1-5; D not resolved. Germline V gene lookup returns CDR1 KGHDR and CDR2 SFDVKD. The V end was cut by 4 bases, the J end by 3 bases, with 6 bases between. This CDR3 comprises 13 residues. CDR3 protein: CATSEEYNQPQHF. CDR3 in DNA: TGTGCCACCAGTGAGGAATACAATCAGCCCCAGCATTTT.

Ten or more counts support this clonotype. CDR3 in DNA: TGTGCCAGCAGCCAAAGCGGGAGGGCCATTGATGAGCAGTTCTTC. Translation: CASSQSGRAIDEQFF. The V and J genes are TRBV12-3 or TRBV12-4 and TRBJ2-1; the match to TRBD2 covers 10 bases. The CDR3 runs to 15 residues. The V gene end was trimmed by 6 bases and the J gene end by 8 bases; junction bases not matched to a gene: 10.

The genes are TRBV19 and TRBJ2-1, with TRBD1 matching 7 bases. There are 16 residues in the CDR3. J gave up 8 bases and V 7 bases, and 17 bases lay outside the gene matches. Germline V gives CDR1 LNHDA, CDR2 SQIVND (reference sequence). CDR3 in amino acids: CASNNPVDRPGYEQFF. The DNA of the CDR3 is TGTGCCAGTAATAACCCGGTGGACAGGCCGGGGTATGAGCAGTTCTTC.

The chain has TRBV12-3 or TRBV12-4 and TRBJ1-5; maybe TRBD1 (6 bases). The CDR3 contains 13 residues. V shed 4 bases and J shed 7 bases, with 11 bases lying between them. This CDR3 is CASSSHRDQPQHF. In DNA, the CDR3 is TGTGCCAGCAGTTCGCACAGGGACCAGCCCCAGCATTTT.

The CDR3 coding sequence is TGTGCCACCAGTGATTCCTTCAGCGGGACCCGGGGCAATGAGCAGTTCTTC. It yields the protein CATSDSFSGTRGNEQFF. The chain recombines TRBV24-1 with TRBJ2-1, with TRBD2 identical over 7 bases. The CDR3 contains 17 residues. CDR1 and CDR2 (germline): KGHDR, SFDVKD. The trim removed 2 bases at V and 6 bases at J, leaving 12 bases unmatched.

This clonotype occurred many times. The V gene is TRBV7-9, the J gene TRBJ2-5, with D uncertain. This CDR3 spans 11 amino acids. Germline loops: CDR1 SEHNR, CDR2 FQNEAQ (reference sequence). Trimming removed 6 bases at V and 10 bases at J, with 12 bases between. The CDR3 DNA sequence: TGTGCCAGCAGTTCCGATGTGATCCAGTACTTC. Translating it yields CASSSDVIQYF.

This clonotype was recorded many times. V is TRBV12-3 or TRBV12-4 and J is TRBJ1-2; tentative D call: TRBD1 (6 bases). Trimming shortened V by 4 bases and J by 13 bases, and 16 bases separated the two germline ends. This CDR3 is 12 amino acids long. The CDR3 region has the DNA TGTGCCAGCAGTTCCCTCCGGGAAGGGGGCACCTTC. Translation: CASSSLREGGTF.

This clonotype was detected only a few times. The gene calls are TRBV7-9 and TRBJ2-2; the D is unclear. Per germline, CDR1 SEHNR and CDR2 FQNEAQ (reference sequence). The CDR3 extends over 15 amino acids. Trimming stripped 1 base from V and 1 base from J, with 7 bases between. This CDR3 reads CASSLVSLNTGELFF. As DNA, the CDR3 is TGTGCCAGCAGCTTAGTAAGCCTGAACACCGGGGAGCTGTTTTTT.

This clonotype showed up many times. The V gene is TRBV28, the J gene TRBJ2-7; D is unclear. The CDR3 loop spans 14 amino acids. CDR1 is MDHEN and CDR2 is SYDVKM in the germline V gene. The V gene lost 2 bases and the J gene lost 5 bases, with 13 bases spanning the gap. Here the CDR3 reads CASSLPRPIHEQYF. CDR3 nucleotides: TGTGCCAGCAGTTTACCAAGGCCGATACACGAGCAGTACTTC.

The sample holds many counts of this clonotype. The chain carries TRBV7-2 and TRBJ1-2; no clear D gene. CDR1 SGHTA and CDR2 FQGNSA come from the germline V gene. The CDR3 covers 14 residues. V dropped 1 base and J dropped 2 bases, with 8 bases sitting between them. The CDR3 nucleotides are TGTGCCAGCAGCTTAGACCCGGCCAACTATGGCTACACCTTC. Amino acids: CASSLDPANYGYTF.

This clonotype was seen ten or more times. The gene calls are TRBV7-9 and TRBJ2-1; weak D call: TRBD2 (7 bases). The CDR3 sequence is 15 residues long. The germline gives CDR1 SEHNR, CDR2 FQNEAQ (reference sequence). V lost 3 bases and J 7 bases, leaving 16 bases between the germline ends. The CDR3 DNA reads as TGTGCCAGCAGCTTCAGGAGGGAGGGGGGAAATGAGCAGTTCTTC. It translates to CASSFRREGGNEQFF.

The gene calls are TRBV28 and TRBJ1-1; no clear D. Trimming pared 10 bases from V and 1 base from J, leaving 19 bases between. This CDR3 region has 15 residues. CDR1 and CDR2 from the germline V gene are MDHEN and SYDVKM. Written as DNA, the CDR3 is TGTGCCATCCTAGATCCGGACGGGAAGAACACTGAAGCTTTCTTT. It is translated as CAILDPDGKNTEAFF. Looking up the rest from reference TRBV28 and TRBJ1-1 gives the full variable domain: DVKVTQSSRYLVKRTGEKVFLECVQDMDHENMFWYRQDPGLGLRLIYFSYDVKMKEKGDIPEGYSVSREKKERFSLILESASTNQTSMYLCAILDPDGKNTEAFFGQGTRLTVV.

Ten or more counts support this clonotype. The rearrangement links TRBV13 to TRBJ1-1; no reliable D call. The V end was cut by 4 bases, the J end by 7 bases, with 7 bases between. CDR1 and CDR2 from the germline V gene are PRHDT and FYEKMQ (reference sequence). The CDR3 covers 11 residues. This CDR3 reads CASSSTGEAFF. CDR3 DNA: TGTGCCAGCAGCTCGACGGGTGAAGCTTTCTTT.

The sample holds many counts of this clonotype. The genes are TRBV2 and TRBJ2-5, with a possible D match to TRBD2 (6 bases). This CDR3 contains 14 residues. Germline V gene sequence: CDR1 SNHLY, CDR2 FYNNEI. Trimming shortened V by 3 bases and J by 1 base, and 9 bases separated the two germline ends. CDR3 DNA: TGTGCCAGCAGTGAGGGGAGGATCCAAGAGACCCAGTACTTC. Protein: CASSEGRIQETQYF.

This clonotype turned up a few times. The V gene is TRBV14, the J gene TRBJ1-1; D gene uncertain. V shed 4 bases and J shed 7 bases, with 16 bases lying between them. CDR3 length: 14 amino acids. CDR1 is SGHDN and CDR2 is FVKESK in the germline V gene. CDR3 sequence (DNA): TGTGCCAGCAGCCCGATCTTCGCATTAGATGAAGCTTTCTTT. Translating gives CASSPIFALDEAFF.

This clonotype occurred many times. V usage is TRBV5-1 and J usage is TRBJ2-1; 8 nucleotides agree with TRBD2. Losses at the gene ends were 6 bases for V and 3 bases for J; bases not matched to a gene: 11. Germline V gives CDR1 SGHRS, CDR2 YFSETQ. The CDR3 contains 16 residues. The CDR3 sequence is CASMRQWAGGYNEQFF. CDR3 nucleotides: TGCGCCAGCATGCGACAGTGGGCGGGAGGCTACAATGAGCAGTTCTTC. Full variable domain (missing parts from reference TRBV5-1 and TRBJ2-1): KAGVTQTPRYLIKTRGQQVTLSCSPISGHRSVSWYQQTPGQGLQFLFEYFSETQRNKGNFPGRFSGRQFSNSRSEMNVSTLELGDSALYLCASMRQWAGGYNEQFFGPGTRLTVL.

This clonotype was recorded at least ten times. The chain employs TRBV7-9 and TRBJ2-1, with D perhaps matching TRBD1 or TRBD2 (6 bases each). The length of the CDR3 is 20 residues. V was trimmed by 5 bases and J by 0 bases, leaving 26 bases between them. Germline lookup yields CDR1 SEHNR and CDR2 FQNEAQ (reference sequence). Written as DNA, the CDR3 is TGTGCCAGCAGCCCCACCGGGCGGGTCATTCGGGGGCCCTCCTACAATGAGCAGTTCTTC. This gives the protein CASSPTGRVIRGPSYNEQFF.